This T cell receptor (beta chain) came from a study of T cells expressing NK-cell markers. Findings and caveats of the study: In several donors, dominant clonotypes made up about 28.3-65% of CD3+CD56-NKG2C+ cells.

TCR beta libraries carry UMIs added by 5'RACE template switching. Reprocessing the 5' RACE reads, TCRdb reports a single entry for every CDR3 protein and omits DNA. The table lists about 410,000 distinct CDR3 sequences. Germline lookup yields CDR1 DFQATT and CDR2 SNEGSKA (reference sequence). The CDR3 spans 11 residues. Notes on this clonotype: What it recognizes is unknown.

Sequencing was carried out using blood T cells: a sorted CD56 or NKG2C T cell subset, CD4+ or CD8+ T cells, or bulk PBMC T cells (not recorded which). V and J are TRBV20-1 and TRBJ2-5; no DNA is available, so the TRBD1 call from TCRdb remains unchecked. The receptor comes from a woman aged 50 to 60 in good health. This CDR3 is CSAPTGSIKYF.